This record covers a single TCR beta chain. Its cognate antigen is unknown. Regarding treatment: roughly 19 received Ad26.COV2.S at low or high dose, single or two shots; 5 received placebo; per-sample allocation not given. Material that was analyzed had been drawn on day 63 after the first vaccine or placebo injection. Boston hosted the donor, who was an adult aged 18-55 years. Some clones are missing from TCRdb's copy, which holds only in-frame ones; the method was immunoSEQ multiplex PCR. The table shows under 500,000 clones, with around 92% occurring only once. This sample was taken from a study of Ad26.COV2.S vaccination and SARS-CoV-2 variants. Overall study context: The authors gave Ad26.COV2.S intramuscularly, either once or twice 56 days apart.

Study observations and caveats: The breadth of spike-specific CD8+ and CD4+ T cell responses after vaccination was reportedly substantial.

Per the germline V gene, CDR1 is MGHRA and CDR2 is YSYEKL. The CDR3 loop spans 16 amino acids. Trimming stripped 4 bases from V and 1 base from J, with 14 bases between. The sequencing here drew on peripheral blood, taken in a trial of Ad26.COV2.S vaccine versus placebo. This sequence originates from a person between 18 and 59 years old who received the Ad26.COV2.S COVID-19 vaccine or a placebo. This chain joins TRBV4-1 and TRBJ1-3; D gene unclear. CDR3 sequence reads: CASSPTPGSSGNTIYF. CDR3 bases: TGCGCCAGCAGCCCGACACCGGGTTCATCTGGAAACACCATATATTTT.